This T cell receptor beta chain was captured in a study of neurological immune-mediated disorders. The CDR3 loop spans 13 amino acids. Trimming removed 4 bases at V and 1 base at J, with 7 bases between. Germline assignment: CDR1 MNHEY and CDR2 SMNVEV (reference sequence). Every sequencing run returned over 190 million TCR-beta sequences, which were derived from 15-18 subjects. TCRdb fed the 5' RACE reads into MiXCR, producing one record per CDR3 protein. The top ten clones hold approximately 7.4% of a sample with around 67,000 distinct CDR3 sequences, less than 5.5% of them seen once. This clonotype was recorded at least ten times. What it binds is unknown. Study-level results: The repertoires of 18 of 34 multiple sclerosis patients fell into one related-CDR3 cluster (a possible signature) under phylogenetic grouping.

The sample comprised PBMCs. This sequence was found in a man aged 18 to 29 with multiple sclerosis. The genes are TRBV27 and TRBJ1-1; no reliable D call. CDR3 loop: CASSYYGNTEAFF. The CDR3 bases are TGTGCCAGCAGTTATTACGGGAACACTGAAGCTTTCTTT.